Reported below is one T cell receptor (beta chain). The antigen is undetermined. Other DNA sequences in the sample encode the same CDR3. Between the trimmed V and J ends, which lost 3 bases and 0 bases, there was a span of 9 bases. Germline CDR1 and CDR2: ENHRY and SYGVKD. The CDR3 runs to 14 residues. Assay used: immunoSEQ multiplex PCR; TCRdb lists only in-frame clones, some missing. Of some 1.5 million clones listed, under 99% are singletons. This specimen belongs to a study of shared clonotypes between healthy human individuals. Overall study results and limits: Large sequencing depth failed to make sorted-subset sequencing complete, rarefaction showed.

The chain has TRBV10-3 and TRBJ2-7, with D possibly being TRBD1 (6 bases). What was sequenced was naive CD4+ T cells sorted from blood. This sample's subset: CD45RA+ positively selected. The clonotype comes from a man aged 25-45 years in good health. CDR3 nucleotides: TGTGCCATCAGTGAACCAGGGGCCTCCTACGAGCAGTACTTC. Its translation: CAISEPGASYEQYF.